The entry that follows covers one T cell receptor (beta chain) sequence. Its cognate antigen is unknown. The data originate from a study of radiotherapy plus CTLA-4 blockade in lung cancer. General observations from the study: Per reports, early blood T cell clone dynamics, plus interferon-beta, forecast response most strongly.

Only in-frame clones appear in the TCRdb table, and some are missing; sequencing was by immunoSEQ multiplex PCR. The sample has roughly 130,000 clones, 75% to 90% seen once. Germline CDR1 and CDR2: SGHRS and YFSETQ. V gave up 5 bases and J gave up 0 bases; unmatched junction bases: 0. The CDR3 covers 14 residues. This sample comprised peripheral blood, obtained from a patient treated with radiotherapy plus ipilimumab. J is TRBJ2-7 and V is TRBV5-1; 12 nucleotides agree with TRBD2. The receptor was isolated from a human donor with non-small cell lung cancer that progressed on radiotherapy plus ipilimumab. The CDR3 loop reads CASRLAGGSYEQYF. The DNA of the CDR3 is TGCGCCAGCAGACTAGCGGGGGGCTCCTACGAGCAGTACTTC.